This TCR beta chain stems from a study of cytomegalovirus exposure and HLA in healthy donors. About the study: Caucasian-associated ancestry cluster membership applied to less than 85% of approximately 420 genotyped donors.

This CDR3 region has 15 residues. The J segment lost 6 bases and the V segment lost 5 bases, leaving 13 bases of the junction unmatched. Per the germline V gene, CDR1 is MDHEN and CDR2 is SYDVKM. The PCR used 60 Vbeta and 13 Jbeta primers. Libraries were prepared by immunoSEQ multiplex PCR; TCRdb keeps only in-frame clonotypes and omits some of them. The sample consists of about 94,000 clones, around 80% of them appearing once. Concerning this clone itself: Its antigen is currently unknown.

Findings and limits, study-wide: Previous analysis showed most TCR beta V segments were productive about 90% or about 30% of the time.

The sample taken for sequencing was PBMCs. This TCR was sampled from a woman aged 60-75 years in good health and CMV-seronegative. The chain carries TRBV28 and TRBJ2-7, with 7 bases fitting TRBD1. The CDR3 loop reads CASSIRDRPISEQYF. The CDR3 coding sequence is TGTGCCAGCAGTATTCGGGACAGACCCATCTCCGAGCAGTACTTC.